This record concerns one TCR delta chain sequence. TCRdb ran CATT on the reads. The sample holds around 10,000 delta-chain clones; approximately 9.1% are singletons and the top ten take under 10%. This CDR3 region has 12 residues. The germline gives CDR1 GEAIGNYY, CDR2 EKD. The V end lost 1 base, the J end lost 7 bases, and 6 bases lay between the germline ends. The data originate from a study of gamma-delta chains in newborns, infants, children. Sequencing was carried out using blood. The origin of this receptor is a child who was a newborn, infant or young child, either healthy, febrile or measles-vaccinated (not recorded which). The V gene is TRDV2, the J gene TRDJ2, with TRDD3 as a possible D gene (6 bases). CDR3 in DNA: TGTGCCTGTGACACGGGGATAGCACAACTCTTCTTT. Residues: CACDTGIAQLFF.